This is a list of T cell receptor beta chains from one sample in a study of blood T cell repertoires in COVID-19. The protocol was immunoSEQ multiplex PCR, while the TCRdb copy is restricted to in-frame clones and leaves out a portion. The sample has approximately 250,000 clones; 75% to 85% are singletons. The specimen was peripheral blood. The receptors come from a man over 45 with COVID-19, enrolled during active disease. The CDR3 runs from the conserved cysteine through the conserved F or W. A D gene is named only where the DNA matches it firmly. Size tells how often a clone was seen (once, few, many) or the class of an expanded clone, and some rows leave it out.

clone_size: -
d_call: -
v_call: TRBV11-1
j_call: TRBJ2-1
cdr3_aa: CASSRNNEQFF
cdr3_nt: TGTGCCAGCAGCCGTAATAATGAGCAGTTCTTC

clone_size: -
d_call: TRBD2
v_call: TRBV7-2
j_call: TRBJ2-7
cdr3_aa: CASSVHQRGNEQYF
cdr3_nt: TGTGCCAGCAGCGTTCACCAGCGGGGGAACGAGCAGTACTTC

clone_size: -
d_call: -
v_call: TRBV27
j_call: TRBJ1-1
cdr3_aa: CASSLNRAGEAFF
cdr3_nt: TGTGCCAGCAGTTTAAACAGGGCTGGTGAAGCTTTCTTT

clone_size: few
d_call: -
v_call: TRBV6-5
j_call: TRBJ1-5
cdr3_aa: CASSYSGGRQPQHF
cdr3_nt: TGTGCCAGCAGTTACTCGGGGGGGCGGCAGCCCCAGCATTTT

clone_size: -
d_call: TRBD2
v_call: TRBV27
j_call: TRBJ2-2
cdr3_aa: CASRTSGGASTGELFF
cdr3_nt: TGTGCCAGCAGGACTAGCGGGGGGGCAAGCACCGGGGAGCTGTTTTTT

clone_size: -
d_call: -
v_call: TRBV30
j_call: TRBJ1-5
cdr3_aa: CAWSYTGTLSNQPQHF
cdr3_nt: TGTGCCTGGAGCTACACCGGGACACTTAGCAATCAGCCCCAGCATTTT

clone_size: once
d_call: TRBD1
v_call: TRBV10-2
j_call: TRBJ1-5
cdr3_aa: CASSSGQGTYQPQHF
cdr3_nt: TGCGCCAGCAGCTCCGGACAGGGAACATATCAGCCCCAGCATTTT

clone_size: -
d_call: TRBD1
v_call: TRBV6-4
j_call: TRBJ2-1
cdr3_aa: CASSDGQGHNEQFF
cdr3_nt: TGTGCCAGCAGCGACGGACAGGGCCACAATGAGCAGTTCTTC

clone_size: -
d_call: TRBD1
v_call: TRBV13
j_call: TRBJ1-2
cdr3_aa: CASSAGTGAPYGYTF
cdr3_nt: TGTGCCAGCAGCGCCGGGACAGGGGCCCCCTATGGCTACACCTTC

clone_size: -
d_call: -
v_call: TRBV5-1
j_call: TRBJ1-4
cdr3_aa: CASSSLSTNEKLFF
cdr3_nt: TGCGCCAGCAGCTCGTTGTCCACTAATGAAAAACTGTTTTTT

clone_size: -
d_call: -
v_call: TRBV30
j_call: TRBJ2-7
cdr3_aa: CAWSDQGRSYEQYF
cdr3_nt: TGTGCCTGGAGTGATCAGGGAAGGTCCTACGAGCAGTACTTC

clone_size: -
d_call: -
v_call: TRBV10-1
j_call: TRBJ1-5
cdr3_aa: CASRHVVNQPQHF
cdr3_nt: TGCGCCAGCAGACACGTCGTCAATCAGCCCCAGCATTTT

clone_size: -
d_call: TRBD1
v_call: TRBV5-1
j_call: TRBJ1-1
cdr3_aa: CASSIGQGEAFF
cdr3_nt: TGCGCCAGCAGCATAGGACAGGGAGAAGCTTTCTTT

clone_size: -
d_call: -
v_call: TRBV7-9
j_call: TRBJ2-7
cdr3_aa: CASSLSSGWYEQYF
cdr3_nt: TGTGCCAGCAGCTTATCCTCAGGGTGGTACGAGCAGTACTTC

clone_size: -
d_call: -
v_call: TRBV10-2
j_call: TRBJ2-3
cdr3_aa: CASKIAGSTDTQYF
cdr3_nt: TGCGCCAGCAAGATCGCAGGGTCAACAGATACGCAGTATTTT

clone_size: many
d_call: TRBD2
v_call: TRBV4-2
j_call: TRBJ2-1
cdr3_aa: CASSQGTSGGAYNEQFF
cdr3_nt: TGTGCCAGCAGCCAGGGGACTAGCGGGGGAGCTTACAATGAGCAGTTCTTC

clone_size: -
d_call: -
v_call: TRBV3-1/TRBV3-2
j_call: TRBJ2-5
cdr3_aa: CASSQRGLGRQETQYF
cdr3_nt: TGTGCCAGCAGCCAACGTGGCTTGGGGCGGCAAGAGACCCAGTACTTC

clone_size: -
d_call: TRBD1
v_call: TRBV4-3
j_call: TRBJ1-3
cdr3_aa: CASSQDAGQPLNTIYF
cdr3_nt: TGCGCCAGCAGCCAAGACGCGGGACAGCCCCTCAACACCATATATTTT

clone_size: once
d_call: -
v_call: TRBV19
j_call: TRBJ1-2
cdr3_aa: CASSIDHGRRRNGYTF
cdr3_nt: TGTGCCAGTAGTATAGATCATGGCAGGAGGAGGAACGGCTACACCTTC

clone_size: -
d_call: -
v_call: TRBV28
j_call: TRBJ2-1
cdr3_aa: CASSLRVGEQFF
cdr3_nt: TGTGCCAGCAGTCTCAGGGTTGGTGAGCAGTTCTTC

clone_size: few
d_call: -
v_call: TRBV7-2
j_call: TRBJ1-3
cdr3_aa: CASSLVSPGFGNTIYF
cdr3_nt: TGTGCCAGCAGCTTAGTCTCCCCAGGGTTCGGAAACACCATATATTTT

clone_size: -
d_call: TRBD1
v_call: TRBV19
j_call: TRBJ1-5
cdr3_aa: CASGQGGTAQHF
cdr3_nt: TGTGCCAGTGGACAGGGGGGTACGGCCCAGCATTTT

clone_size: once
d_call: -
v_call: TRBV7-3
j_call: TRBJ2-1
cdr3_aa: CASSLMSRVVDEQFF
cdr3_nt: TGTGCCAGCAGCTTAATGAGCAGGGTGGTCGATGAGCAGTTCTTC

clone_size: -
d_call: -
v_call: TRBV21-1
j_call: TRBJ2-1
cdr3_aa: CASSKASGGLLREQFF
cdr3_nt: TGTGCCAGCAGCAAAGCTAGCGGGGGCTTATTACGTGAGCAGTTCTTC

clone_size: -
d_call: TRBD1
v_call: TRBV28
j_call: TRBJ1-4
cdr3_aa: CASQGLDRIVEKLFF
cdr3_nt: TGTGCCAGCCAAGGCCTGGACAGGATAGTTGAAAAACTGTTTTTT

clone_size: -
d_call: -
v_call: TRBV6-5
j_call: TRBJ1-1
cdr3_aa: CASSTPGGADTEAFF
cdr3_nt: TGTGCCAGCAGTACCCCGGGTGGGGCGGACACTGAAGCTTTCTTT

clone_size: -
d_call: TRBD1
v_call: TRBV29-1
j_call: TRBJ1-4
cdr3_aa: CSVEGQANEKLFF
cdr3_nt: TGCAGCGTTGAGGGACAGGCTAATGAAAAACTGTTTTTT

clone_size: -
d_call: -
v_call: TRBV11-3
j_call: TRBJ2-2
cdr3_aa: CASSLEGGPTGELFF
cdr3_nt: TGTGCCAGCAGCTTAGAGGGGGGGCCGACCGGGGAGCTGTTTTTT

clone_size: -
d_call: -
v_call: TRBV6-5
j_call: TRBJ2-7
cdr3_aa: CASSYVGAPYEQYF
cdr3_nt: TGTGCCAGCAGTTACGTGGGGGCCCCCTACGAGCAGTACTTC

clone_size: few
d_call: -
v_call: TRBV4-1
j_call: TRBJ1-5
cdr3_aa: CASSQDLEGKPQHF
cdr3_nt: TGCGCCAGCAGCCAAGATCTGGAGGGTAAGCCCCAGCATTTT

clone_size: -
d_call: -
v_call: TRBV30
j_call: TRBJ1-5
cdr3_aa: CAWSGHSPLQPQHF
cdr3_nt: TGTGCCTGGAGTGGACACAGCCCCCTCCAGCCCCAGCATTTT

clone_size: -
d_call: -
v_call: TRBV30
j_call: TRBJ1-5
cdr3_aa: CAWSPGVGQPQHF
cdr3_nt: TGTGCCTGGAGTCCCGGGGTTGGTCAGCCCCAGCATTTT

clone_size: few
d_call: -
v_call: TRBV4-3
j_call: TRBJ1-1
cdr3_aa: CASSQILSLNTEAFF
cdr3_nt: TGCGCCAGCAGCCAGATACTGAGCTTAAACACTGAAGCTTTCTTT

clone_size: -
d_call: TRBD2
v_call: TRBV5-4
j_call: TRBJ2-3
cdr3_aa: CASSFMAGGGTDTQYF
cdr3_nt: TGTGCCAGCAGCTTCATGGCGGGGGGAGGCACAGATACGCAGTATTTT

clone_size: -
d_call: -
v_call: TRBV5-1
j_call: TRBJ2-5
cdr3_aa: CASSRDQETQYF
cdr3_nt: TGCGCCAGCAGCCGGGACCAAGAGACCCAGTACTTC

clone_size: -
d_call: -
v_call: TRBV7-3
j_call: TRBJ2-2
cdr3_aa: CASSPRGRPNTGELFF
cdr3_nt: TGTGCCAGCAGCCCTCGGGGTAGGCCCAACACCGGGGAGCTGTTTTTT